The 11 T cell receptor beta chains reported below all come from one sample, sequenced in a study of cytomegalovirus exposure and HLA in healthy donors. The PCR ran on 60 Vbeta and 13 Jbeta primers. Here immunoSEQ multiplex PCR was the method, and the copy in TCRdb shows in-frame clones only, minus some. This repertoire shows some 150,000 clones, roughly 80% found once; its top ten account for about 3.9%. The sample consisted of PBMCs. Receptors originate from a man aged 35 to 55 in good health and CMV-seropositive.

Worth noting for this clone: At one boundary the junction diverges from the germline segment, which might be a read error. The chain uses TRBV11-2 and TRBJ2-7; 10 nucleotides match TRBD1. The CDR3 runs 14 residues. The germline V gene has CDR1 SGHAT and CDR2 FQNNGV. The CDR3 bases are TGTGCCAGCAGCATAGACAGGGGGCTATACGAGCAGTACTTC. Protein: CASSIDRGLYEQYF.

This chain links TRBV2 with TRBJ1-2, with D perhaps matching TRBD1 (5 bases). Per the germline V gene, CDR1 is SNHLY and CDR2 is FYNNEI. The V and J ends lost 7 bases and 8 bases respectively, with 26 bases between them. The CDR3 is made up of 16 amino acids. The DNA for the CDR3 is TGTGCCAGCACGTCAATGGGCTGGGAGGGGATAGGAGGCTACACCTTC. Its protein product is CASTSMGWEGIGGYTF.

This chain joins TRBV7-6 and TRBJ2-2; D ambiguous. V lost 0 bases, J lost 7 bases, and 12 bases lay in between. Germline-derived CDR1 and CDR2 are SGHVS and FNYEAQ. The CDR3 totals 15 residues. The CDR3 region has the DNA TGTGCCAGCAGCTTAGCGGAACTATCGGTCGGGGAGCTGTTTTTT. Its protein product is CASSLAELSVGELFF.

V usage is TRBV6-5 and J usage is TRBJ1-2; 7 bases map to TRBD1. The CDR3 sequence is 12 residues long. Germline-derived CDR1 and CDR2 are MNHEY and SVGAGI. V gave up 7 bases and J gave up 6 bases; unmatched junction bases: 5. CDR3 coding DNA: TGTGCCAGCACGACAGGGCTTGATGGCTACACCTTC. It encodes CASTTGLDGYTF.

V and J are TRBV9 and TRBJ2-7; the D gene is possibly TRBD2 (5 bases). The CDR3 extends over 14 amino acids. Trimming took 2 bases from V and 6 from J, leaving 15 bases between them. Germline CDR1 and CDR2: SGDLS and YYNGEE. CDR3 DNA sequence: TGTGCCAGCAGCGTGAACTCGGGGTCTACCGAGCAGTACTTC. Translation gives CASSVNSGSTEQYF.

The chain is built from TRBV5-4 and TRBJ2-1; 11 bases line up with TRBD2. V was pared by 2 bases and J by 8 bases, with 6 bases of the junction left unmatched. CDR1 and CDR2 (germline): SGHNT, YYREEE (reference sequence). This CDR3 spans 15 amino acids. CDR3 bases: TGTGCCAGCAGCTTTGTAGCGGGGGGGCCGTATGAGCAGTTCTTC. Residues: CASSFVAGGPYEQFF.

The chain uses TRBV30 and TRBJ2-1; 8 nucleotides agree with TRBD2. V dropped 3 bases and J dropped 4; count of bases not matched to a gene: 14. CDR1 and CDR2 (germline): GTSNPN, SVGIG (reference sequence). The CDR3 sequence is 17 residues long. For the CDR3, the DNA is TGTGCCTGGAGCCGACGAGGGCGGGAGGTTGGGTACAATGAGCAGTTCTTC. Its translation: CAWSRRGREVGYNEQFF.

In its sample, this clone was seen once. The V call is TRBV27, the J call TRBJ1-5; the D is unclear. From germline, CDR1 is MNHEY and CDR2 SMNVEV (reference sequence). The CDR3 contains 15 residues. Trimming stripped 7 bases from V and 1 base from J, with 14 bases between. The CDR3 reads CASKLGGESNQPQHF. DNA for the CDR3: TGTGCCAGCAAGTTGGGAGGTGAAAGCAATCAGCCCCAGCATTTT.

This rearrangement joins TRBV6-5 to TRBJ2-1; the match to TRBD2 covers 12 bases. The J segment lost 5 bases and the V segment lost 2 bases, leaving 4 bases of the junction unmatched. Per germline, CDR1 MNHEY and CDR2 SVGAGI. CDR3 length: 16 residues. CDR3 sequence reads: CASSYGTSGRNNEQFF. The CDR3 DNA follows: TGTGCCAGCAGTTACGGAACTAGCGGGAGGAACAATGAGCAGTTCTTC.

J is TRBJ2-7 and V is TRBV27, with a weak D call TRBD2 (5 bases). This CDR3 comprises 13 residues. V lost 5 bases, J lost 6 bases, and 14 bases lay in between. Germline V CDR1 and CDR2: MNHEY, SMNVEV (reference sequence). The CDR3 DNA is TGTGCCAGCAGTACCAAGCGCGGAGGCGAGCAGTACTTC. Amino acid sequence: CASSTKRGGEQYF.

This clone was seen just once. The V and J genes are TRBV14 and TRBJ2-5, with D possibly TRBD1 on 5 matching bases. Trimming took 4 bases from V and 7 from J, leaving 22 bases between them. The CDR3 has 16 residues. Germline CDR1 is SGHDN and CDR2 is FVKESK. The CDR3 spells CASSPTLAGYGSTQYF. The CDR3 nucleotides read TGTGCCAGCAGCCCGACCCTCGCAGGGTACGGGTCGACCCAGTACTTC.